A selection of T cell receptor beta chains follows, all from one sample in a study of OX40 agonist ivuxolimab in advanced cancers. Using immunoSEQ multiplex PCR, the repertoire was profiled, and TCRdb retains in-frame clones only, with some absent. Seen here are over 15,000 clones, 80% to 90% observed once, and the top ten hold 3.5% to 4%. The material sequenced was CD4+ or CD8+ T cells sorted from blood, taken in a trial of the OX40 agonist ivuxolimab. These receptors all stem from an adult with an advanced solid tumor such as melanoma, head and neck, liver or kidney cancer. Each CDR3 is given with its conserved first and last residue. D genes are given only for firm matches. Only part of the rows carry a size: once, few, many, or a class if the clone is expanded.

D: -; J: TRBJ2-7; size: -; V: TRBV7-9; CDR3: CASSSRTASYEQYF; DNA: TGTGCCAGCAGCTCTCGGACCGCCTCCTACGAGCAGTACTTC
D: -; J: TRBJ1-4; size: -; V: TRBV5-1; CDR3: CASSLEGANEKLFF; DNA: TGCGCCAGCAGCTTGGAGGGTGCTAATGAAAAACTGTTTTTT
D: TRBD2; J: TRBJ2-3; size: -; V: TRBV7-6; CDR3: CASSPRRGLARDTQYF; DNA: TGTGCCAGCAGCCCAAGGCGGGGACTAGCGAGGGATACGCAGTATTTT
D: TRBD2; J: TRBJ2-7; size: once; V: TRBV11-1; CDR3: CASSLGGTSGYEQYF; DNA: TGTGCCAGCAGCTTAGGTGGGACTAGCGGCTACGAGCAGTACTTC
D: TRBD2; J: TRBJ2-7; size: few; V: TRBV29-1; CDR3: CSVWLAGGASYEQYF; DNA: TGCAGCGTTTGGCTAGCGGGAGGGGCTTCCTACGAGCAGTACTTC
D: TRBD2; J: TRBJ2-7; size: once; V: TRBV6-5; CDR3: CASSYTREGGHEQYF; DNA: TGTGCCAGCAGTTATACACGGGAGGGCGGGCACGAGCAGTACTTC
D: -; J: TRBJ2-3; size: -; V: TRBV6-6; CDR3: CASSYSVLNTDTQYF; DNA: TGTGCCAGCAGTTACTCGGTCTTGAACACAGATACGCAGTATTTT
D: -; J: TRBJ2-1; size: -; V: TRBV15; CDR3: CATSRDYGGYSEQFF; DNA: TGTGCCACCAGCAGAGATTATGGAGGGTATAGTGAGCAGTTCTTC
D: -; J: TRBJ2-1; size: once; V: TRBV6-5; CDR3: CASRGFSYNEQFF; DNA: TGTGCCAGCAGGGGCTTCTCCTACAATGAGCAGTTCTTC
D: -; J: TRBJ1-6; size: -; V: TRBV7-2; CDR3: CASSPSRFRGPIYNSPLHF; DNA: TGTGCCAGCAGCCCCTCGCGTTTTCGGGGCCCCATCTATAATTCACCCCTCCACTTT
D: TRBD2; J: TRBJ2-7; size: -; V: TRBV30; CDR3: CAWSEGLAGAYEQYF; DNA: TGTGCCTGGAGTGAGGGACTAGCGGGAGCCTACGAGCAGTACTTC
D: -; J: TRBJ1-6; size: -; V: TRBV9; CDR3: CASSVGEGAGGSNSPLHF; DNA: TGTGCCAGCAGCGTAGGAGAAGGGGCGGGGGGATCTAATTCACCCCTCCACTTT
D: TRBD2; J: TRBJ2-7; size: -; V: TRBV28; CDR3: CAGNSGSSYEQYF; DNA: TGTGCCGGGAATAGCGGGAGCTCCTACGAGCAGTACTTC
D: TRBD1; J: TRBJ2-3; size: -; V: TRBV7-8; CDR3: CASSLAGQATQYF; DNA: TGTGCCAGCAGCTTAGCGGGACAGGCTACGCAGTATTTT
D: TRBD1; J: TRBJ1-4; size: once; V: TRBV2; CDR3: CASSQDRVDEKLFF; DNA: TGTGCCAGCAGTCAAGACAGGGTGGATGAAAAACTGTTTTTT
D: -; J: TRBJ1-2; size: once; V: TRBV7-9; CDR3: CASSVTDGANYGYTF; DNA: TGTGCCAGCAGCGTGACGGACGGAGCTAACTATGGCTACACCTTC
D: -; J: TRBJ2-7; size: once; V: TRBV27; CDR3: CASSLSPQVYEQYF; DNA: TGTGCCAGCAGTTTATCGCCTCAGGTCTACGAGCAGTACTTC
D: -; J: TRBJ2-3; size: -; V: TRBV7-2; CDR3: CASSRNAGSTDTQYF; DNA: TGTGCCAGCAGCCGAAATGCGGGTAGCACAGATACGCAGTATTTT
D: TRBD2; J: TRBJ2-1; size: once; V: TRBV2; CDR3: CASSPPPGSGTKGGEQFF; DNA: TGTGCCAGCTCCCCTCCCCCGGGGAGCGGGACCAAGGGTGGGGAGCAGTTCTTC
D: TRBD2; J: TRBJ2-7; size: -; V: TRBV28; CDR3: CASSSHTSGFSYEQYF; DNA: TGTGCCAGCAGCTCCCACACTAGCGGATTCTCCTACGAGCAGTACTTC
D: -; J: TRBJ2-3; size: -; V: TRBV5-1; CDR3: CASSLALAGTDTQYF; DNA: TGCGCCAGCAGCTTGGCGTTAGCGGGCACAGATACGCAGTATTTT
D: TRBD2; J: TRBJ2-3; size: -; V: TRBV7-9; CDR3: CASSLLAGATDTQYF; DNA: TGTGCCAGCAGCTTACTAGCGGGAGCCACAGATACGCAGTATTTT